This T cell receptor beta chain appears in the sequencing data of a study of blood T cell repertoires in COVID-19. Study-level information: The samples span acute and convalescent COVID-19 from the United States, Italy and Spain. The cDNA or gDNA used as material had been derived from T cells, B-cell-depleted T cells, or PBMCs.

V was cut by 4 bases and J by 2 bases, with 15 bases left in between. The CDR3 totals 16 residues. Germline CDR1 and CDR2: MGHRA and YSYEKL. This table comes from immunoSEQ multiplex PCR, and its TCRdb copy is limited to in-frame clones, with some not included. The sample contains over 150,000 clones, more than 85% of which appear only once. The chain recombines TRBV4-1 with TRBJ1-5; a possible D gene is TRBD1 (5 bases). The sequencing input was peripheral blood. The TCR originated in a man in his forties or fifties with active or convalescent COVID-19. CDR3 residues: CASSPQQGFRNQPQHF. In DNA, the CDR3 is TGCGCCAGCAGCCCTCAGCAGGGTTTTCGCAATCAGCCCCAGCATTTT.